This passage covers 17 T cell receptor beta chains from one sample sequenced in a study of T cell responses to AZD1222 COVID-19 vaccine. Libraries were prepared by immunoSEQ multiplex PCR; TCRdb keeps only in-frame clonotypes and omits some of them. The sample has around 80,000 clones; over 75% are singletons. The sequencing used peripheral blood, collected on day 0 of AZD1222 vaccination. These receptors were collected from an adult in good health.

This chain connects TRBV2 to TRBJ2-3; no clear D gene. Germline CDR1 reads SNHLY; CDR2 reads FYNNEI. Trimming stripped 5 bases from V and 1 base from J, with 7 bases between. The CDR3 is made up of 13 amino acids. CDR3 protein: CASSKDRTDTQYF. In DNA form, the CDR3 reads TGTGCCAGCAGTAAAGACCGCACAGATACGCAGTATTTT.

This sequence joins TRBV5-1 and TRBJ2-3, with TRBD2 matching 11 bases. With 4 bases clipped from V and 0 bases from J, the junction kept 4 bases outside the gene matches. The CDR3 contains 16 residues. CDR1 SGHRS and CDR2 YFSETQ come from the germline V gene. This CDR3 is CASSRGTSGSTDTQYF. For the CDR3, the DNA is TGCGCCAGCAGCAGAGGGACTAGCGGAAGCACAGATACGCAGTATTTT. Together with reference TRBV5-1 and TRBJ2-3, the CDR3 gives the full variable domain: KAGVTQTPRYLIKTRGQQVTLSCSPISGHRSVSWYQQTPGQGLQFLFEYFSETQRNKGNFPGRFSGRQFSNSRSEMNVSTLELGDSALYLCASSRGTSGSTDTQYFGPGTRLTVL.

This rearrangement joins TRBV15 to TRBJ1-5, with D unresolved. Germline loops: CDR1 LNHNV, CDR2 YYDKDF (reference sequence). The V and J ends lost 6 bases and 6 bases respectively, with 12 bases between them. The CDR3 extends over 13 amino acids. The CDR3 nucleotides are TGTGCCACCAGGGCGCTCGTGGGTCAGCCCCAGCATTTT. It is translated as CATRALVGQPQHF.

The rearrangement uses TRBV27 and TRBJ1-2; D not certain. This CDR3 region has 16 residues. V was shortened by 6 bases and J by 0 bases, with 17 bases between the two germline ends. Germline V gives CDR1 MNHEY, CDR2 SMNVEV (reference sequence). The chain's CDR3 is CASSPRRVSTNYGYTF. The CDR3 bases are TGTGCCAGCAGCCCCCGGCGGGTTTCGACTAACTATGGCTACACCTTC.

In DNA form, the CDR3 reads TGTGCCAGCAGCAAAGTCCAGCGGTCCTACAATGAGCAGTTCTTC. Translated, it gives CASSKVQRSYNEQFF. V gene TRBV21-1 combines with J gene TRBJ2-1; TRBD2, the table's D call, was not compared with the DNA. TRBV21-1 is shown as a pseudogene. CDR3 size: 15 residues.

CDR3 region: CASSRTGLSYNEQFF. The CDR3, as DNA: TGTGCCAGCAGCCGGACAGGGCTCTCCTACAATGAGCAGTTCTTC. The chain carries TRBV9 and TRBJ2-1, with TRBD1 matching over 8 bases. Trimming removed 4 bases from V and 0 bases from J; junction bases left unmatched: 3. Germline V lookup: CDR1 SGDLS, CDR2 YYNGEE. The CDR3 extends over 15 amino acids.

With regard to this clone: Other nucleotide sequences in the sample specify the same CDR3. The CDR3, as DNA: TGTGCCAGCAGTTTCCAAAACACTGAAGCTTTCTTT. Translation: CASSFQNTEAFF. The J gene is TRBJ1-1, the V gene TRBV12-3 or TRBV12-4; D is unresolved. This CDR3 is 12 amino acids long. Trimming pared 3 bases from V and 2 bases from J, leaving 4 bases between.

This clone has more than one count but fewer than ten. The chain joins TRBV7-3 to TRBJ2-3, with 9 nucleotides matching TRBD2. Germline V gives CDR1 SGHTA, CDR2 FQGTGA. The CDR3 extends over 19 amino acids. Trimming cost V 4 bases and J 6 bases; bases outside gene matches: 20. The CDR3 spells CASSSRAVSSGGPWDTQYF. The CDR3 DNA reads as TGTGCCAGCAGCTCTCGGGCAGTGTCGAGCGGGGGGCCTTGGGATACGCAGTATTTT. The whole variable domain, remainder taken from reference TRBV7-3 and TRBJ2-3, is GAGVSQTPSNKVTEKGKYVELRCDPISGHTALYWYRQSLGQGPEFLIYFQGTGAADDSGLPNDRFFAVRPEGSVSTLKIQRTERGDSAVYLCASSSRAVSSGGPWDTQYFGPGTRLTVL.

The J gene is TRBJ1-2, the V gene TRBV7-2, with TRBD1 as a possible D gene (6 bases). Trimming pared 2 bases from V and 4 bases from J, leaving 11 bases between. This CDR3 comprises 14 residues. Germline lookup yields CDR1 SGHTA and CDR2 FQGNSA. The CDR3 nucleotides read TGTGCCAGCAGCTTAAAGGGGGAAAGCTATGGCTACACCTTC. It is translated as CASSLKGESYGYTF.

The chain couples TRBV10-3 to TRBJ1-1; D may be TRBD1 (6 bases). Germline values: CDR1 ENHRY, CDR2 SYGVKD. Trimming cost V 6 bases and J 1 base, with 9 bases left between them. This CDR3 contains 13 residues. As DNA, the CDR3 is TGTGCCATCAGACAGGGAGAGAACACTGAAGCTTTCTTT. As protein: CAIRQGENTEAFF.

V and J are TRBV2 and TRBJ2-2; 11 nucleotides line up with TRBD2. The V gene end was trimmed by 2 bases and the J gene end by 5 bases; junction bases not matched to a gene: 1. This CDR3 spans 15 amino acids. CDR1 and CDR2 from the germline V gene are SNHLY and FYNNEI. In DNA, the CDR3 is TGTGCCAGCAGTGAACTAGCGGGAGGAACCGGGGAGCTGTTTTTT. Amino acids: CASSELAGGTGELFF.

The chain is built from TRBV19 and TRBJ2-1, with TRBD1 identical over 11 bases. V lost 4 bases to trimming and J lost 7 bases; unmatched junction nucleotides: 6. CDR3 length: 15 amino acids. Germline loops: CDR1 LNHDA, CDR2 SQIVND (reference sequence). CDR3 region: CASSTDRGLANEQFF. The CDR3 DNA is TGTGCCAGTAGTACGGACAGGGGGCTGGCGAATGAGCAGTTCTTC. The full variable domain, rest sourced from reference TRBV19 and TRBJ2-1, is DGGITQSPKYLFRKEGQNVTLSCEQNLNHDAMYWYRQDPGQGLRLIYYSQIVNDFQKGDIAEGYSVSREKKESFPLTVTSAQKNPTAFYLCASSTDRGLANEQFFGPGTRLTVL.

The chain employs TRBV28 and TRBJ2-4; TRBD2 matches at 7 bases. This CDR3 contains 15 residues. V was clipped by 6 bases and J by 3 bases; unmatched bases: 8. Per the germline V gene, CDR1 is MDHEN and CDR2 is SYDVKM. In DNA, the CDR3 is TGTGCCAGCAGGCATGGTGCGGGAGACAAAAACATTCAGTACTTC. As protein: CASRHGAGDKNIQYF. The full variable domain, in which reference TRBV28 and TRBJ2-4 provide the parts outside the CDR3, is DVKVTQSSRYLVKRTGEKVFLECVQDMDHENMFWYRQDPGLGLRLIYFSYDVKMKEKGDIPEGYSVSREKKERFSLILESASTNQTSMYLCASRHGAGDKNIQYFGAGTRLSVL.

The rearrangement links TRBV14 to TRBJ1-1, with D uncertain. The CDR3 consists of 16 residues. V was shortened by 2 bases and J by 1 base, with 14 bases between the two germline ends. CDR1 and CDR2 (germline): SGHDN, FVKESK. CDR3 sequence: CASSQLRLRGNTEAFF. CDR3 nucleotide sequence: TGTGCCAGCAGCCAACTGAGGTTGCGGGGGAACACTGAAGCTTTCTTT.

V and J are TRBV6-1 and TRBJ2-1; D may be TRBD2 (5 bases). Germline-derived CDR1 and CDR2 are MNHNS and SASEGT. V was pared by 3 bases and J by 7 bases, with 16 bases between. The CDR3 is 15 residues long. CDR3 region: CASSEPGRGTNEQFF. The CDR3 nucleotides read TGTGCCAGCAGTGAGCCGGGGAGAGGAACGAATGAGCAGTTCTTC.

The rearrangement links TRBV25-1 to TRBJ2-3; 10 bases fit TRBD2. The germline CDR1 and CDR2 sequences are MGHDK and SYGVNS. The CDR3 is 16 amino acids. V shed 1 base, J shed 7 bases, and the junction held 8 bases outside the gene matches. The CDR3 is CASSEWGSGRPNTQYF. CDR3 sequence (DNA): TGTGCCAGCAGTGAATGGGGTAGCGGGAGGCCGAATACGCAGTATTTT.

V and J are TRBV5-1 and TRBJ2-2; possibly TRBD1 or TRBD2 for D (5 bases each). This CDR3 comprises 15 residues. Deletions cut 0 bases from V and 4 bases from J, with 10 bases between. Germline V CDR1 and CDR2: SGHRS, YFSETQ. CDR3 region: CASSLAIGGTGELFF. The CDR3 nucleotides read TGCGCCAGCAGCTTGGCCATTGGGGGCACCGGGGAGCTGTTTTTT.